The T cell receptor beta chain described here comes from a study of blood T cell repertoires in COVID-19. Profiled with immunoSEQ multiplex PCR; TCRdb holds only in-frame clones, not every one. The sample has approximately 170,000 clones, approximately 80% seen once. This clone was picked up a small number of times. The V end lost 5 bases, the J end lost 4 bases, and 9 bases lay between the germline ends. CDR3 length: 13 residues. CDR1 and CDR2 (germline): MRHNA, SNTAGT. Everyone who took part was roughly 18 to 89 years old, and they came from 24 US areas. Participants were placed into cohorts based on the clinical history they reported. Cohort 3 recovery required two negative PCRs, clearance, or symptom resolution.

This TCR derives from a man between 45 and 60 years old who had recovered from COVID-19. The chain combines TRBV6-4 with TRBJ1-5; perhaps TRBD1 as D (6 bases). The sequenced sample consisted of PBMCs or T cells enriched from blood (not recorded which). In DNA form, the CDR3 reads TGTGCCAGCAGTTTCGGACAGAATCAGCCCCAGCATTTT. Translating gives CASSFGQNQPQHF.